This TCR beta chain was sequenced in a study of radiotherapy plus CTLA-4 blockade in lung cancer. Study-level points and caveats: Radiotherapy with ipilimumab was followed by blood expansion of tumor-derived clones.

Here immunoSEQ multiplex PCR was the method, and the copy in TCRdb shows in-frame clones only, minus some. The top ten hold 4% of the sample, which has tens of thousands of clones, 78% seen once. This clone appeared a few times. The antigen is undetermined. The clonotype was recovered from a human donor with non-small cell lung cancer who had a partial response to radiotherapy plus ipilimumab. Some clones in this sample may be carry-over from other donors' samples. The sequencing used peripheral blood, collected from a patient treated with radiotherapy plus ipilimumab.

CDR3 region: CASRLRTGRFEAFF. CDR3 bases: TGTGCCAGCAGATTAAGGACAGGGCGTTTTGAAGCTTTCTTT. V is TRBV28 and J is TRBJ1-1, with 8 bases identical to TRBD1. The CDR3 length is 14 residues. V gave up 6 bases and J gave up 7 bases; unmatched junction bases: 10. Germline lookup yields CDR1 MDHEN and CDR2 SYDVKM.